This TCR beta chain was profiled in a study of blood T cells in healthy people across ages. The extraction recovered at least 6 micrograms of total RNA per sample. The authors ran a second PCR of about 6 to 11 cycles using a sample-barcoded 5' primer and a J-beta primer mix. Each cDNA was tagged by a template-switch adaptor containing 12 random nucleotides. In TCRdb, the 5' RACE reads were re-called with MiXCR into one record per CDR3 protein. The sample shows about 830,000 distinct CDR3 sequences, around 62% of them seen only once. On this clonotype: The antigen remains undetermined.

The V gene's germline CDR1 is LGHNA and CDR2 YSLEER. Trimming left V 1 base short and J 0 bases short, with 11 bases between. CDR3 length equals 16 residues. Whole-study findings and limits: No conclusive comparison of naive versus antigen-experienced cells was possible with unsorted PBMCs.

The sample was blood. The clonotype originates from a man aged 25 to 40 in good health. V and J are TRBV4-3 and TRBJ2-3, with D hard to call. CDR3 loop: CASSQAAVTSTDTQYF. As DNA, the CDR3 is TGCGCCAGCAGCCAAGCGGCAGTCACTAGCACAGATACGCAGTATTTT.